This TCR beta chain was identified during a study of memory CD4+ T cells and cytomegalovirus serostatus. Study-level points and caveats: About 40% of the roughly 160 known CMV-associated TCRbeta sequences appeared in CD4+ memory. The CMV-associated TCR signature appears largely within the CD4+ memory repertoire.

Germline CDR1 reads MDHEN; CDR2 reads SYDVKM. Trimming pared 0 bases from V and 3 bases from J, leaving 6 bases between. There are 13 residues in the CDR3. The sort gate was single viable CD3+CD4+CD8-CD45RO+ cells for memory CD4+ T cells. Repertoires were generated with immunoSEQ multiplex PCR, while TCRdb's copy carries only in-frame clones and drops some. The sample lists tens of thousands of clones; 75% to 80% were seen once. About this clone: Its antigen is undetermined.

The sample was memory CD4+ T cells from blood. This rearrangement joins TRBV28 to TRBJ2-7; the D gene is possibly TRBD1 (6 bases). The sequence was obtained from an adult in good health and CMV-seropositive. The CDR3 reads CASSLWDSYEQYF. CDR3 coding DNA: TGTGCCAGCAGTTTATGGGACAGCTACGAGCAGTACTTC.